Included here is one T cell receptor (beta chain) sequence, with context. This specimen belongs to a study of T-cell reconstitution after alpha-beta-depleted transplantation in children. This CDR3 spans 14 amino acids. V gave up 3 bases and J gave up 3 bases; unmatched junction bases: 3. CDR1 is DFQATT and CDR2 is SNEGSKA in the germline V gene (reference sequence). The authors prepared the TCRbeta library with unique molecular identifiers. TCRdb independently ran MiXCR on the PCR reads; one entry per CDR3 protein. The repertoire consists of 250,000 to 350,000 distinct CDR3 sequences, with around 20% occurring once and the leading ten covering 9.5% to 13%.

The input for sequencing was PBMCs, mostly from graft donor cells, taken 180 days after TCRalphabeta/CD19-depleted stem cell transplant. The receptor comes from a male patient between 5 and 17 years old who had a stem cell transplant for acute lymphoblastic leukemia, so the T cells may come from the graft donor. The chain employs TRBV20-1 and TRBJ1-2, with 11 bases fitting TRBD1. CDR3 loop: CSARQGQGDYGYTF. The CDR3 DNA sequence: TGCAGTGCTAGGCAGGGACAGGGGGACTATGGCTACACCTTC.